Sequencing of this T cell receptor (beta chain) was carried out in a study of control samples from healthy donors and cancer patients. V was pared by 2 bases and J by 7 bases, with 6 bases of the junction left unmatched. The CDR3 covers 15 residues. Germline V gene lookup returns CDR1 MNHNY and CDR2 SVGAGI (reference sequence). The protocol was immunoSEQ multiplex PCR, while the TCRdb copy is restricted to in-frame clones and leaves out a portion. The table has fewer than 500,000 clones, more than 80% seen once; the top ten hold more than 6%. The gene calls are TRBV6-6 and TRBJ1-5; 9 bases match TRBD1. The sequence came from a man between 40 and 49 years old with head and neck cancer. The sequenced material came from PBMCs. The CDR3 sequence is CASSYVTGQGQPQHF. As DNA, the CDR3 is TGTGCCAGCAGTTACGTGACGGGACAGGGCCAGCCCCAGCATTTT.